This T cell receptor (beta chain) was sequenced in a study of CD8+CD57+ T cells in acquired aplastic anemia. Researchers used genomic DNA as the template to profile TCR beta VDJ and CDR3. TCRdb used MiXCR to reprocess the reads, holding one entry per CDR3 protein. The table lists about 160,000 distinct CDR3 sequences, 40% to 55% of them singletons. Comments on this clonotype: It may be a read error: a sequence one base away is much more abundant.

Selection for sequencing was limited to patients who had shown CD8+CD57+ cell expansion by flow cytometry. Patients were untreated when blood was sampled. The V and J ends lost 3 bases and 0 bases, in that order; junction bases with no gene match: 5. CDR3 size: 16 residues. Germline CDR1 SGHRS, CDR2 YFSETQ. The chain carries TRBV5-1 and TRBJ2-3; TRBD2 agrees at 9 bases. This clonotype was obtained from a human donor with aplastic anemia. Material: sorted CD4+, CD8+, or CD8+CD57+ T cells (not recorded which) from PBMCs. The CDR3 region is CASSSVTSGSTDTQYF. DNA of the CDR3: TGCGCCAGCAGCTCGGTGACTAGCGGAAGCACAGATACGCAGTATTTT. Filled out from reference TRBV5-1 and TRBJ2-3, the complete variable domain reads KAGVTQTPRYLIKTRGQQVTLSCSPISGHRSVSWYQQTPGQGLQFLFEYFSETQRNKGNFPGRFSGRQFSNSRSEMNVSTLELGDSALYLCASSSVTSGSTDTQYFGPGTRLTVL.